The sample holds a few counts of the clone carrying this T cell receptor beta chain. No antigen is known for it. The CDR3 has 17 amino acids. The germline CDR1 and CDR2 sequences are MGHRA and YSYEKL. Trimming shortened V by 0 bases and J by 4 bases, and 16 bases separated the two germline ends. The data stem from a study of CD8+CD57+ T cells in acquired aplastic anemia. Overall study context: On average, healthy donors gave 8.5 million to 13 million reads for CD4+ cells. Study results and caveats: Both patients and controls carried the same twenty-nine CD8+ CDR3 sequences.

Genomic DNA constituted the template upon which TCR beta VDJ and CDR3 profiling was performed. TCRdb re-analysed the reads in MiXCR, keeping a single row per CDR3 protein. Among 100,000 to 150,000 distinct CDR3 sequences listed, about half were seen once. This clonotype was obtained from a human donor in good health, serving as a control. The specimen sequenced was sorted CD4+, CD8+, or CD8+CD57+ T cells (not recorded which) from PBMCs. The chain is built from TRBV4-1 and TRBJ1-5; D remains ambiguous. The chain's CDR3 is CASSQEPPQLGNQPQHF. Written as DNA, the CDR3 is TGCGCCAGCAGCCAAGAACCCCCCCAACTTGGGAATCAGCCCCAGCATTTT.